This T cell receptor (beta chain) is from a study of blood T cells in healthy people across ages. At the level of the study: The template switching approach captured approximately one barcoded beta molecule for every two T cells.

Study findings and constraints: When set beside aged donors, long-lived donors presented more naive CD4+ cells and higher diversity. PBMCs were not sorted, which prevented a conclusive comparison of naive versus antigen-experienced cells. Any changes in expanded clonotypes were possibly confounded, as donor CMV status remained unknown.

Points on this clonotype: Its antigen remains unidentified.

This CDR3 is built from 12 residues. CDR1 is SQVTM and CDR2 is ANQGSEA in the germline V gene. Using a J-beta primer mix together with a sample-barcoded 5' primer, a second PCR was run for roughly 7 to 11 cycles. From the 5' RACE reads, TCRdb called clonotypes with MiXCR, one entry per CDR3 protein. In the table there are 650,000 to 800,000 distinct CDR3 sequences, around 42% of which are singletons. This chain uses TRBV29-1 with TRBJ2-1; no clear D gene. The DNA end favors TRBJ2-7, so the J call may be wrong. The sample was blood. This receptor was taken from a man in his sixties in good health. This chain's CDR3 is CSVEWAYNEQYF. CDR3 coding DNA: TGCAGCGTTGAATGGGCCTACAATGAGCAGTACTTC.